This T cell receptor beta chain was found in a study of radiotherapy plus CTLA-4 blockade in lung cancer. Notes on the study in general: Blood TCR clones of tumor origin expanded after radiotherapy plus ipilimumab.

The assay was immunoSEQ multiplex PCR, and TCRdb's table has in-frame clones only and misses some. Found here are around 44,000 clones, around 77% of them singletons; the top ten hold approximately 2.6%. Points on this clone: Antigen specificity is unknown.

Germline CDR1 reads SGHDT; CDR2 reads YYEEEE. This CDR3 region has 14 residues. The junction had 6 bases not matched to a gene; V was cut back by 3 bases and J by 6 bases. This TCR was sampled from a human donor with non-small cell lung cancer whose response to radiotherapy plus ipilimumab could not be evaluated. This rearrangement joins TRBV5-6 to TRBJ2-1, with TRBD1 matching over 7 bases. The sequenced sample was peripheral blood, obtained from a patient treated with radiotherapy plus ipilimumab. The CDR3 reads CASSSRSGGNEQFF. The CDR3 DNA follows: TGTGCCAGCAGCTCACGCTCAGGGGGCAATGAGCAGTTCTTC.